This T cell receptor beta chain is from a study of Ad26.COV2.S vaccination and SARS-CoV-2 variants. Study-wide context: Recipients of Ad26.COV2.S got it intramuscularly, once or twice 56 days apart. Study-wide findings and caveats: Measurement of non-spike TCR breadth gave similar results in vaccine and placebo recipients. Spike-specific CD8+ and CD4+ T cell responses reportedly showed substantial breadth after vaccination.

The table came from immunoSEQ multiplex PCR; TCRdb's copy has only in-frame clones and leaves some out. The sample lists 440,000 or so clones, 92% occurring once. Noted treatment: over 15 received Ad26.COV2.S at low or high dose, single or two shots; about 5 received placebo; per-sample allocation not given. Specimen acquisition occurred on day 63 following the initial vaccine or placebo injection. The CDR3 runs 17 residues. The germline gives CDR1 SNHLY, CDR2 FYNNEI. V was trimmed by 6 bases and J by 0 bases, leaving 15 bases between them. As regards this clone: Its antigen is unidentified.

The input for sequencing was peripheral blood, taken in a trial of Ad26.COV2.S vaccine versus placebo. This sequence joins TRBV2 and TRBJ1-6, with D possibly being TRBD1 (5 bases). The source is a person between 18 and 60 years old who received the Ad26.COV2.S COVID-19 vaccine or a placebo. As DNA, the CDR3 is TGTGCCAGCAGCGCTACGGGACTGAGCTCCTATAATTCACCCCTCCACTTT. Encoded protein: CASSATGLSSYNSPLHF.